These 23 T cell receptor beta chains came from one sample sequenced in a study of cytomegalovirus exposure and HLA in healthy donors. PCR primers comprised 60 Vbeta and 13 Jbeta primers. Method: immunoSEQ multiplex PCR; TCRdb's copy keeps in-frame clones and lacks some. Its clone listing holds about 200,000 clones. The sample taken for sequencing was PBMCs. These receptors were obtained from a man aged 30 to 45 in good health and CMV-seronegative.

The rearrangement joins TRBV10-3 to TRBJ1-3, with D tentatively TRBD1 (6 bases). The ends were cut back, 7 bases at V and 3 bases at J, with 10 bases in the middle. The CDR3 extends over 13 amino acids. Germline V gives CDR1 ENHRY, CDR2 SYGVKD. CDR3 region: CAITSGHGNTIYF. The CDR3 bases are TGTGCCATCACATCGGGACATGGAAACACCATATATTTT.

The chain couples TRBV7-3 to TRBJ2-1, with 11 bases lining up with TRBD2. The J segment lost 7 bases and the V segment lost 4 bases, leaving 6 bases of the junction unmatched. The germline V gene encodes CDR1 SGHTA and CDR2 FQGTGA. The CDR3 runs to 15 residues. This CDR3 reads CASSSSLAGVNEQFF. CDR3 sequence (DNA): TGTGCCAGCAGCTCATCACTAGCGGGAGTAAATGAGCAGTTCTTC.

The chain couples TRBV7-8 to TRBJ1-5, with D possibly matching TRBD1 (5 bases). V lost 1 base, J lost 0 bases, and 13 bases lay in between. The CDR3 covers 17 residues. The germline V gene encodes CDR1 SGHVS and CDR2 FQNEAQ. The CDR3: CASSLGWGDHSNQPQHF. In DNA form, the CDR3 reads TGTGCCAGCAGCTTAGGATGGGGGGACCATAGCAATCAGCCCCAGCATTTT.

This sequence joins TRBV5-1 and TRBJ2-5, with 7 bases aligning to TRBD2. The junction had 10 bases not matched to a gene; V was cut back by 1 base and J by 4 bases. There are 16 residues in the CDR3. Germline lookup yields CDR1 SGHRS and CDR2 YFSETQ. CDR3 in amino acids: CASSLLASGDLETQYF. CDR3 in DNA: TGCGCCAGCAGCTTGTTGGCTAGCGGCGATTTAGAGACCCAGTACTTC.

CDR3 protein: CASSLEPYYEQYF. The CDR3 region has the DNA TGTGCCAGCAGCCTTGAGCCCTACTACGAGCAGTACTTC. The genes are TRBV7-6 and TRBJ2-7; no reliable D call. The CDR3 extends over 13 amino acids. V dropped 5 bases and J dropped 3 bases, with 11 bases sitting between them. Per germline, CDR1 SGHVS and CDR2 FNYEAQ.

The chain joins TRBV6-5 to TRBJ1-2, with D possibly being TRBD1 (6 bases). Trimming shortened V by 0 bases and J by 4 bases, and 9 bases separated the two germline ends. There are 14 residues in the CDR3. Germline CDR1 reads MNHEY; CDR2 reads SVGAGI. This CDR3 reads CASSYSGGLYGYTF. CDR3 bases: TGTGCCAGCAGTTACTCCGGGGGGCTCTATGGCTACACCTTC.

The chain is built from TRBV30 and TRBJ2-3, with TRBD2 matching over 11 bases. V was pared by 2 bases and J by 3 bases, with 4 bases of the junction left unmatched. From germline, CDR1 is GTSNPN and CDR2 SVGIG (reference sequence). The length of the CDR3 is 15 residues. The CDR3 loop reads CAWSKRLAGTDTQYF. The DNA of the CDR3 is TGTGCCTGGAGTAAGAGACTAGCGGGGACAGATACGCAGTATTTT.

J is TRBJ2-3 and V is TRBV6-5; 8 positions agree with TRBD2. CDR1 and CDR2 (germline): MNHEY, SVGAGI. Trimming at V came to 5 bases and at J to 1 base, leaving 2 bases not matched to a gene. This CDR3 is 14 amino acids long. DNA of the CDR3: TGTGCCAGCAGTACGGGACTAGGCACAGATACGCAGTATTTT. This sequence encodes CASSTGLGTDTQYF.

The rearrangement joins TRBV19 to TRBJ1-1; TRBD1 agrees at 7 bases. Germline lookup yields CDR1 LNHDA and CDR2 SQIVND (reference sequence). V lost 6 bases, J lost 2 bases, and 6 bases stayed unmatched. The CDR3 is made up of 14 amino acids. The DNA for the CDR3 is TGTGCCAGTAGCTGGGACAGAAGTAACACTGAAGCTTTCTTT. Protein sequence: CASSWDRSNTEAFF.

The chain is built from TRBV12-2 and TRBJ2-7; the listed D gene, TRBD2, was not tested against the DNA. TRBV12-2 is classified as a pseudogene. The CDR3 has 11 amino acids. The CDR3 region is CASRLGQRAMF. CDR3 DNA: TGTGCAAGTCGCTTAGGTCAGCGGGCGATGTTC.

The chain carries TRBV2 and TRBJ2-2, with 10 bases identical to TRBD2. The CDR3 is 18 amino acids. The V gene's germline CDR1 is SNHLY and CDR2 FYNNEI. V shed 6 bases and J 3 bases; nucleotides not matched to a gene: 13. The CDR3 is CASRGSGGVFEDTGELFF. CDR3 nucleotides: TGTGCCAGCAGGGGGAGCGGGGGGGTCTTCGAGGACACCGGGGAGCTGTTTTTT. Filled out from reference TRBV2 and TRBJ2-2, the complete variable domain reads EPEVTQTPSHQVTQMGQEVILRCVPISNHLYFYWYRQILGQKVEFLVSFYNNEISEKSEIFDDQFSVERPDGSNFTLKIRSTKLEDSAMYFCASRGSGGVFEDTGELFFGEGSRLTVL.

This rearrangement joins TRBV6-1 to TRBJ2-7, with D maybe TRBD1 (6 bases). From germline, CDR1 is MNHNS and CDR2 SASEGT. Trimming removed 4 bases at V and 2 bases at J, with 15 bases between. The CDR3 runs to 15 residues. CDR3 sequence reads: CASSGAQGPPYEQYF. The DNA of the CDR3 is TGTGCCAGCAGTGGGGCTCAGGGGCCTCCCTACGAGCAGTACTTC.

V and J are TRBV30 and TRBJ2-7, with 9 nucleotides matching TRBD2. With 5 bases clipped from V and 0 bases from J, the junction kept 8 bases outside the gene matches. This CDR3 is 15 amino acids long. The germline V gene has CDR1 GTSNPN and CDR2 SVGIG (reference sequence). As DNA, the CDR3 is TGTGCCTGGGCCCGCGGGGGGGAGAGCTCCTACGAGCAGTACTTC. The encoded protein is CAWARGGESSYEQYF. Variable domain in full (rest from reference TRBV30 and TRBJ2-7): SQTIHQWPATLVQPVGSPLSLECTVEGTSNPNLYWYRQAAGRGLQLLFYSVGIGQISSEVPQNLSASRPQDRQFILSSKKLLLSDSGFYLCAWARGGESSYEQYFGPGTRLTVT.

The V call is TRBV25-1, the J call TRBJ1-4, with D tentatively TRBD1 (6 bases). The CDR3 covers 15 residues. Per the germline V gene, CDR1 is MGHDK and CDR2 is SYGVNS. The germline V and J ends were trimmed by 3 bases and 5 bases, with 13 bases remaining between them. DNA of the CDR3: TGTGCCAGCAGTGAGCAACAGGGAAGAAATGAAAAACTGTTTTTT. It translates to CASSEQQGRNEKLFF.

The rearrangement uses TRBV19 and TRBJ2-3, with a tentative D call TRBD1 (5 bases). The CDR3 contains 13 residues. V was pared by 7 bases and J by 1 base, with 9 bases between. Germline V gene lookup returns CDR1 LNHDA and CDR2 SQIVND (reference sequence). CDR3 nucleotide sequence: TGTGCCAGTACCCTGACAGGCACAGATACGCAGTATTTT. Its protein is CASTLTGTDTQYF.

The gene calls are TRBV23-1 and TRBJ1-6; no clear D. Being an ORF, TRBV23-1 has a function that is uncertain. The CDR3 consists of 16 residues. Trimming left V 5 bases short and J 1 base short, with 12 bases between. The CDR3 DNA reads TGCGCCAGCAGTAAGGCCGAGGGATCCTATAATTCACCCCTCCACTTT. This encodes CASSKAEGSYNSPLHF.

V gene TRBV19 combines with J gene TRBJ1-6, with D maybe TRBD1 (5 bases). The CDR3 extends over 14 amino acids. V lost 5 bases, J lost 7 bases, and 12 bases lay in between. Per the germline V gene, CDR1 is LNHDA and CDR2 is SQIVND (reference sequence). CDR3 nucleotide sequence: TGTGCCAGTAGTGGGGGGGGAGGAAATTCACCCCTCCACTTT. Translated: CASSGGGGNSPLHF.

The chain carries TRBV27 and TRBJ2-7, with 7 nucleotides matching TRBD2. J was trimmed by 6 bases and V by 6 bases; bases with no gene match: 11. The CDR3 is 14 residues long. Germline lookup yields CDR1 MNHEY and CDR2 SMNVEV (reference sequence). The DNA of the CDR3 is TGTGCCAGCAGCCCCCACGCGGGGGTCGGCGAGCAGTACTTC. Translating gives CASSPHAGVGEQYF.

The rearrangement joins TRBV19 to TRBJ1-4; 7 positions agree with TRBD1. CDR3 size: 22 residues. J was trimmed by 7 bases and V by 5 bases; bases with no gene match: 31. Germline values: CDR1 LNHDA, CDR2 SQIVND (reference sequence). CDR3 nucleotides: TGTGCCAGTAGTCTCCGACTCGACCGGACAGGAGGGGCAATCGCCGCGGGTGAAAAACTGTTTTTT. Translating it yields CASSLRLDRTGGAIAAGEKLFF.

The chain joins TRBV4-3 to TRBJ1-1; D possibly corresponds to TRBD1 (5 bases). Per the germline V gene, CDR1 is LGHNA and CDR2 is YSLEER. CDR3 length: 14 amino acids. The V end lost 3 bases, the J end lost 2 bases, and 10 bases lay between the germline ends. The CDR3 reads CASSHGAINTEAFF. The CDR3 DNA reads TGCGCCAGCAGCCATGGGGCGATCAACACTGAAGCTTTCTTT.

The chain carries TRBV13 and TRBJ2-7; D call uncertain. Trimming pared 1 base from V and 4 bases from J, leaving 11 bases between. CDR3 length equals 14 residues. Germline loops: CDR1 PRHDT, CDR2 FYEKMQ (reference sequence). In DNA, the CDR3 is TGTGCCAGCAGCTTAGCGGTCGGGTCATACGAGCAGTACTTC. It specifies CASSLAVGSYEQYF.

The chain joins TRBV6-5 to TRBJ2-4; a possible D gene is TRBD2 (7 bases). CDR1 MNHEY and CDR2 SVGAGI come from the germline V gene. This CDR3 is 16 amino acids long. Trimming removed 0 bases at V and 3 bases at J, with 12 bases between. The CDR3 reads CASSYSEGGGKNIQYF. The CDR3 DNA reads as TGTGCCAGCAGTTACTCGGAGGGAGGGGGCAAAAACATTCAGTACTTC.

J is TRBJ1-3 and V is TRBV10-3; D uncertain. Germline-derived CDR1 and CDR2 are ENHRY and SYGVKD. There are 15 residues in the CDR3. Trimming stripped 0 bases from V and 2 bases from J, with 8 bases between. The CDR3 loop is CAISESAGAGNTIYF. The CDR3 DNA follows: TGTGCCATCAGTGAGTCGGCCGGGGCTGGAAACACCATATATTTT.